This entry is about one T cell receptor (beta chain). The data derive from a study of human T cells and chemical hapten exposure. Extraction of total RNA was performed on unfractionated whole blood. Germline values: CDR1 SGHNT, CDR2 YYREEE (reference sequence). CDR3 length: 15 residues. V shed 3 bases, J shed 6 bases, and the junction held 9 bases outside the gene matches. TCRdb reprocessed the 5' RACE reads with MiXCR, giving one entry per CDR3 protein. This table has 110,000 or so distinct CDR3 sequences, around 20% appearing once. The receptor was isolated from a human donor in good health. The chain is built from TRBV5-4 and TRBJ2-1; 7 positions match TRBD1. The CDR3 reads CASSSRDSTVNEQFF. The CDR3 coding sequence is TGTGCCAGCAGCTCCAGGGACAGTACCGTCAATGAGCAGTTCTTC.